These 2 T cell receptor beta chains originate from one sample sequenced in a study of beta chain features in type 1 diabetes listed by TCRdb under 2018. Receptors were amplified or captured by the immunoSEQ multiplex PCR assay. The High Capacity cDNA Reverse Transcription Kit was used to reverse transcribe all of the isolated RNA, meaning that expressed TCRB transcripts were what got sequenced. TCRdb obtained this table from immuneACCESS and retained in-frame rearrangements with V and J assigned. These tables miss some clones; where compared with another copy, unresolved V genes account for less than half of the shortfall, and the remainder is unexplained. The table for this sample lists about 930,000 clones; about a sixth of them were counted only once. Jointly, the top ten make up 0.02% to 0.025% of the sample. Sequencing used naive CD4+ T cells from blood. Explained via the paper, the cell subset or site label denotes: true naive CD4+ T cells. The receptors stem from a woman younger than 30 in good health.

The sample holds a few counts of this clone. CDR3: CASSLSGARGYQPQHF. In nucleotides, the CDR3 is TGTGCCAGCAGCTTATCTGGAGCGCGCGGGTACCAGCCCCAGCATTTT. V and J are TRBV7-9 and TRBJ1-5; no definite D call. CDR1 is SEHNR, CDR2 FQNEAQ, per germline (reference sequence). The ends were cut back, 2 bases at V and 7 bases at J, with 18 bases in the middle. The CDR3 extends over 16 amino acids.

This clone has only a few counts. Here the CDR3 reads CASSLGFPTGDETQYF. CDR3 coding DNA: TGTGCCAGCAGCTTAGGCTTTCCGACAGGGGACGAGACCCAGTACTTC. The V and J genes are TRBV11-2 and TRBJ2-5; 8 nucleotides line up with TRBD1. Germline V gene data show CDR1 as SGHAT and CDR2 as FQNNGV. Trimming took 1 base from V and 5 from J; bases not matched to a gene: 9. This CDR3 is built from 16 residues.